The clone carrying this T cell receptor (beta chain) was counted once. This CDR3 is built from 15 residues. Trimming removed 7 bases from V and 4 bases from J, with 16 bases in between. The sample belongs to a study of patients and donors after allogeneic stem cell transplantation. TCRdb re-analysed the RT-PCR reads in MiXCR, keeping a single row per CDR3 protein. This sample yields 20,000 or so distinct CDR3 sequences, of which 35% to 45% are seen a single time; roughly 79% belongs to the top ten. This TCR was recovered from a human donor who was either an allogeneic HSCT recipient or a stem cell or donor lymphocyte infusion donor (not recorded which). It is not recorded whose cells these are; they may come from a transplant donor. The sample taken for sequencing was blood, either unsorted or a sorted T cell fraction (not recorded which). The chain recombines TRBV12-3 or TRBV12-4 with TRBJ2-2, with D unclear. The CDR3 DNA is TGTGCCAGCACCCCAACTACCACGGGCACCGGGGAGCTGTTTTTT. The encoded protein is CASTPTTTGTGELFF.